This is a list of T cell receptor beta chains from one sample in a study of cytomegalovirus exposure and HLA in healthy donors. Here immunoSEQ multiplex PCR was the method, and the copy in TCRdb shows in-frame clones only, minus some. Of more than 130,000 clones listed, approximately 83% are singletons. Material: PBMCs. These receptors were obtained from a middle-aged man in good health and CMV-seropositive. Both conserved end residues are trimmed from each CDR3. Only part of the rows carry a size: once, few, many, or a class if the clone is expanded.

size	V	J	CDR3
.	TRBV9	TRBJ2-2	ASSVWADGELF
.	TRBV7-8	TRBJ2-5	ASSFSTGTGFFQTQY
.	TRBV9	TRBJ1-1	ASSDTVSPTEAF
.	TRBV7-8	TRBJ1-2	ASSLASTGSHGYT
.	TRBV6-1	TRBJ2-1	ASRPRASGNNEQF
.	TRBV5-1	TRBJ2-5	ASSHISGANQETQY
.	TRBV2	TRBJ2-1	ASSPSNEQF
.	TRBV5-1	TRBJ1-1	ASSPGTGGNTEAF
.	TRBV13	TRBJ2-7	ASSRGGGAMGEQY
.	TRBV7-9	TRBJ1-1	SSSGAYTEAF
.	TRBV14	TRBJ2-7	ASSQDSGGRDIGEQY
.	TRBV7-3	TRBJ2-5	ASSLGGLRETQY
.	TRBV19	TRBJ1-1	ASSFRQTTEAF
.	TRBV6-1	TRBJ2-2	ASSPWTGGIGELF
few	TRBV19	TRBJ1-5	ASSSGTGGNQPQH
.	TRBV6-6	TRBJ2-7	ASRASGSSYEQY
few	TRBV7-9	TRBJ2-3	ASSLSSTDTQY
once	TRBV18	TRBJ2-3	ASSPPTGTDTQY
once	TRBV6-7	TRBJ2-5	ASSTGTSGRAVETQY
.	TRBV15	TRBJ2-5	ATSRGTSSGAQETQY
.	TRBV7-2	TRBJ2-1	ASSLVGGPSNEQF
.	TRBV7-3	TRBJ2-7	ASSSAPGQNYEQY
.	TRBV2	.	ASSEIWLVESEQY
.	TRBV6-5	TRBJ2-7	ASSYDRGSSYEQY
.	TRBV7-9	TRBJ2-7	ASSLTAQAPYEQY
.	TRBV4-3	TRBJ2-1	ASSQTSGAPSMSSYNEQF
.	TRBV7-2	TRBJ1-2	ASSLQGVNNYGYT
.	TRBV25-1	TRBJ1-2	ASSVGGVGGYT